This T cell receptor (beta chain) was documented in a study of tumor T cells in aggressive B-cell lymphoma. Measured with immunoSEQ multiplex PCR; TCRdb has only the in-frame clones, and not every one. The table records fewer than 5,500 clones, approximately 94% of them present only once. Germline V CDR1 and CDR2: ENHRY, SYGVKD. The CDR3 length is 15 residues. The ends lost 2 bases at V and 6 bases at J; junction bases unmatched: 6. The receptor comes from an adult with diffuse large B cell lymphoma. This chain links TRBV10-3 with TRBJ2-2, with 7 positions matching TRBD2. The sequencing sample was made of tumor tissue. The CDR3 region has the DNA TGTGCCATCAGTGAGCTGGGACGGGGGGCCGGGGAGCTGTTTTTT. Protein sequence: CAISELGRGAGELFF.